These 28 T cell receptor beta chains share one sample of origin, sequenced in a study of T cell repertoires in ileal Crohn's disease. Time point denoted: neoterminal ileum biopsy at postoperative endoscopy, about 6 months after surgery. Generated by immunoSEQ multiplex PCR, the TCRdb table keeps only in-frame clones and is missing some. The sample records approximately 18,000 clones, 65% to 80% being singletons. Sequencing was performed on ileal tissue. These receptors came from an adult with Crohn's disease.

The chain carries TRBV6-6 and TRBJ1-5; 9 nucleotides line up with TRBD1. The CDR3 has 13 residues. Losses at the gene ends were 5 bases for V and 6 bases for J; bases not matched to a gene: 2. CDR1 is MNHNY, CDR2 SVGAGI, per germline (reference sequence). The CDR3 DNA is TGTGCCAGCAGTGGACAGGGGAGTCAGCCCCAGCATTTT. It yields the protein CASSGQGSQPQHF.

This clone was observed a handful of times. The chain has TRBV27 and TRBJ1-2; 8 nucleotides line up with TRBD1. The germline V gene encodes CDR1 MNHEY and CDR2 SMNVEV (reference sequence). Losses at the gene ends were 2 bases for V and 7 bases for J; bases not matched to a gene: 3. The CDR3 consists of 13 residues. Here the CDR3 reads CASSLQGASGYTF. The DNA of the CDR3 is TGTGCCAGCAGTTTACAGGGGGCATCTGGCTACACCTTC.

The CDR3 DNA is TGTGCCAGCAGCTTTTCGTTCAATACTATTCCCGGGGAGCTGTTTTTT. As protein: CASSFSFNTIPGELFF. The chain carries TRBV7-2 and TRBJ2-2; D gene unclear. Germline loops: CDR1 SGHTA, CDR2 FQGNSA. Trimming stripped 3 bases from V and 6 bases from J, with 17 bases between. This CDR3 is 16 amino acids long.

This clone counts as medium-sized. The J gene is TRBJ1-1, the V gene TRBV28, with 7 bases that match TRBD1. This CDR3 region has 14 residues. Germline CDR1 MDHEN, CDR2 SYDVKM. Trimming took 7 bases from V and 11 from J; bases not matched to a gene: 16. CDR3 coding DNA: TGTGCCAGCATTCAATCCTCCACAGGGGCTGGTGCTTTCTTT. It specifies CASIQSSTGAGAFF. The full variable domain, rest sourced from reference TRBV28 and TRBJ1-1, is DVKVTQSSRYLVKRTGEKVFLECVQDMDHENMFWYRQDPGLGLRLIYFSYDVKMKEKGDIPEGYSVSREKKERFSLILESASTNQTSMYLCASIQSSTGAGAFFGQGTRLTVV.

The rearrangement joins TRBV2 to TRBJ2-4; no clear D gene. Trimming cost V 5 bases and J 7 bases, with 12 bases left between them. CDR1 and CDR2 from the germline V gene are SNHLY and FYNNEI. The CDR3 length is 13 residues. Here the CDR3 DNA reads TGTGCCAGCAGTCTTGGAGCAAACAACATTCAGTACTTC. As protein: CASSLGANNIQYF.

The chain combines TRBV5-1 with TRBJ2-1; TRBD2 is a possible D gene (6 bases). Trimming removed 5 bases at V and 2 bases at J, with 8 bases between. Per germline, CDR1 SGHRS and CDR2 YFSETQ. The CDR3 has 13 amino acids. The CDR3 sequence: CASRPSAYNEQFF. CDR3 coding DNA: TGCGCCAGCAGGCCTAGCGCCTACAATGAGCAGTTCTTC.

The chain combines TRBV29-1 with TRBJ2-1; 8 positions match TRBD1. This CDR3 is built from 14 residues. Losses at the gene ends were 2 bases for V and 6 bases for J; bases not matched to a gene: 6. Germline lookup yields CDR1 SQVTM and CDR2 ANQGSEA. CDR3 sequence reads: CSVERQGAGNEQFF. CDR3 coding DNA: TGCAGCGTTGAAAGGCAGGGGGCAGGCAATGAGCAGTTCTTC.

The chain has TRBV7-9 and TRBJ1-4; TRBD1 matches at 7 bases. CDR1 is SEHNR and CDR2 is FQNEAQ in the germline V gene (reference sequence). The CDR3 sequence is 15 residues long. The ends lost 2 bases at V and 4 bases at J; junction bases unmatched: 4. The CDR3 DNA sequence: TGTGCCAGCAGCTTAAAGGGGGCGCTTAATGAAAAACTGTTTTTT. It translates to CASSLKGALNEKLFF.

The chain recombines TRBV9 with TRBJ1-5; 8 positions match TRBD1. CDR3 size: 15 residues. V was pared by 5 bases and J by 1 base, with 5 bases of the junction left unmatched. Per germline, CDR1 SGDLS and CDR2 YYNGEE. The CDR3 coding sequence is TGTGCCAGCAGTGGTGGACAGGGAAGCAATCAGCCCCAGCATTTT. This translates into CASSGGQGSNQPQHF.

CDR3 DNA: TGTGCCAGCAGCTCAGGTACAGGGTCCTCCTACAATGAGCAGTTCTTC. It codes for CASSSGTGSSYNEQFF. The chain uses TRBV5-6 and TRBJ2-1, with D possibly TRBD1 on 6 matching bases. CDR3 size: 16 residues. CDR1 SGHDT and CDR2 YYEEEE come from the germline V gene. V shed 3 bases and J shed 0 bases, with 13 bases lying between them.

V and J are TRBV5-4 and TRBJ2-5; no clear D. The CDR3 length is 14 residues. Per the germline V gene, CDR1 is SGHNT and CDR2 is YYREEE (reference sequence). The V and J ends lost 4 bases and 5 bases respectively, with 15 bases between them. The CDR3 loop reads CASSPRPRQETQYF. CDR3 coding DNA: TGTGCCAGCAGCCCTCGGCCGAGGCAGGAGACCCAGTACTTC. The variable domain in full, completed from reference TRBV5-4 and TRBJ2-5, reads ETGVTQSPTHLIKTRGQQVTLRCSSQSGHNTVSWYQQALGQGPQFIFQYYREEENGRGNFPPRFSGLQFPNYSSELNVNALELDDSALYLCASSPRPRQETQYFGPGTRLLVL.

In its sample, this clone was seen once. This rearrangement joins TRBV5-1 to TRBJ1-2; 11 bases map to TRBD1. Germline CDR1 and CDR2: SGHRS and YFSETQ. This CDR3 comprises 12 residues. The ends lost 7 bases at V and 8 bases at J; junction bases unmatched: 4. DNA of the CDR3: TGCGCCAGCGGACAGGGGGCGCGAGGCTACACCTTC. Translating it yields CASGQGARGYTF.

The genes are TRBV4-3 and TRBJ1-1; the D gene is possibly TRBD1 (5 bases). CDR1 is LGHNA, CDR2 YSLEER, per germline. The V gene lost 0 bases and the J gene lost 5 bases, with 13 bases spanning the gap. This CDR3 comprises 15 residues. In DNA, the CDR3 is TGCGCCAGCAGCCAAGAAACGGGGGTTTTGACTGAAGCTTTCTTT. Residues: CASSQETGVLTEAFF.

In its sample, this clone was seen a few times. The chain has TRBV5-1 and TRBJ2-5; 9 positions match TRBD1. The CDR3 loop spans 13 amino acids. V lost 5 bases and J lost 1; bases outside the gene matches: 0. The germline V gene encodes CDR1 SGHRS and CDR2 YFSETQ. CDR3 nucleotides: TGCGCCAGCAGGACAGGGGGCCAAGAGACCCAGTACTTC. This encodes CASRTGGQETQYF.

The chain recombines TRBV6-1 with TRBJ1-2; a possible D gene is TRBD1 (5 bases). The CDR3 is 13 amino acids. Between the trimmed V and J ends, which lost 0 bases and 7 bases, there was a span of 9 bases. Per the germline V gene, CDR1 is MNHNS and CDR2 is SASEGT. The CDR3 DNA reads TGTGCCAGCAGTGAAGCGACAGCAGGTGGCTACACCTTC. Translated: CASSEATAGGYTF.

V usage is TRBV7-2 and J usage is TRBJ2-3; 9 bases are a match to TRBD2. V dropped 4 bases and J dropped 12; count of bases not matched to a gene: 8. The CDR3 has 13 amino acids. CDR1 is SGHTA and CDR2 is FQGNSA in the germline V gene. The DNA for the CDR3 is TGTGCCAGCAGCTGGGGGGCTAGCGGGGATCAGTATTTT. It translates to CASSWGASGDQYF.

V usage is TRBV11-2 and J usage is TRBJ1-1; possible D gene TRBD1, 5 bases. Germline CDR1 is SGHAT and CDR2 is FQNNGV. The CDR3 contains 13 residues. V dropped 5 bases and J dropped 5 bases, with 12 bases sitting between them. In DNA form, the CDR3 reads TGTGCCAGCAGCCTCCAGGGTCGGACTGAAGCTTTCTTT. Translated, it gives CASSLQGRTEAFF.

The CDR3 sequence: CAWSVITGATEKLFF. The CDR3 region has the DNA TGTGCCTGGAGTGTAATAACAGGGGCAACTGAAAAACTGTTTTTT. The chain uses TRBV30 and TRBJ1-4; 7 bases line up with TRBD1. CDR3 size: 15 residues. The germline CDR1 and CDR2 sequences are GTSNPN and SVGIG (reference sequence). V shed 0 bases and J 7 bases; nucleotides not matched to a gene: 8.

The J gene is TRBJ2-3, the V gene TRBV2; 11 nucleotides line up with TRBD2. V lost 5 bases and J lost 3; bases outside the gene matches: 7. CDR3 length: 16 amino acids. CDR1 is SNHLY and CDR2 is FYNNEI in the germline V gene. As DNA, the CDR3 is TGTGCCAGCAGTCCCGGGACTAGCGGTTTTACAGATACGCAGTATTTT. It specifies CASSPGTSGFTDTQYF.

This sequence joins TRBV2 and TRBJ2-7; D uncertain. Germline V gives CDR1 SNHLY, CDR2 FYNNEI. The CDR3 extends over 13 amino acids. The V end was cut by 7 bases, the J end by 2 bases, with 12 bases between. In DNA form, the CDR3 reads TGTGCCAGCAACGGGTACTATACCTACGAGCAGTACTTC. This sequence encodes CASNGYYTYEQYF.

The CDR3 is CASKVDRGGTEAFF. CDR3 nucleotide sequence: TGTGCCAGCAAGGTTGACAGGGGAGGCACTGAAGCTTTCTTT. V gene TRBV6-5 combines with J gene TRBJ1-1; 8 bases are a match to TRBD1. The germline V gene encodes CDR1 MNHEY and CDR2 SVGAGI. Germline trimming cut 7 bases from V and 4 bases from J; bases unmatched to any gene: 8. The CDR3 length is 14 residues.

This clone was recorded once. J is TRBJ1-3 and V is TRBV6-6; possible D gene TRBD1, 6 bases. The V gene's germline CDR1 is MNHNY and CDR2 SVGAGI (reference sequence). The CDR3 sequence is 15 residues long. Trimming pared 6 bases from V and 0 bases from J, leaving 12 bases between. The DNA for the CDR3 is TGTGCCAGCAGGCATACAGGGAGCTCTGGAAACACCATATATTTT. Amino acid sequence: CASRHTGSSGNTIYF.

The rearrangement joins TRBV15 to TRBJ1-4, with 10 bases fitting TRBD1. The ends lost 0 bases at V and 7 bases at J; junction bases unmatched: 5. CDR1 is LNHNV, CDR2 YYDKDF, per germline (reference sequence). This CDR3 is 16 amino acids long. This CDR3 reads CATSRDPGQGSEKLFF. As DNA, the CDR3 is TGTGCCACCAGCAGAGATCCGGGACAGGGGAGTGAAAAACTGTTTTTT.

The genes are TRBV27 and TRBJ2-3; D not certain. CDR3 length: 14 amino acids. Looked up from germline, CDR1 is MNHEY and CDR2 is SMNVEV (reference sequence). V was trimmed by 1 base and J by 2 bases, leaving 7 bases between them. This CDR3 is CASSLLANTDTQYF. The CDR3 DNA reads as TGTGCCAGCAGTTTATTGGCAAACACAGATACGCAGTATTTT.

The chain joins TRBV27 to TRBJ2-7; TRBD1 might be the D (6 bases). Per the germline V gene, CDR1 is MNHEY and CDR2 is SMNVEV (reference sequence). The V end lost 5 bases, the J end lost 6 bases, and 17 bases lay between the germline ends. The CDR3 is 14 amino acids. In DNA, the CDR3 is TGTGCCAGCAGTAAGGGGGACGGCCCTGGCGAGCAGTACTTC. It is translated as CASSKGDGPGEQYF.

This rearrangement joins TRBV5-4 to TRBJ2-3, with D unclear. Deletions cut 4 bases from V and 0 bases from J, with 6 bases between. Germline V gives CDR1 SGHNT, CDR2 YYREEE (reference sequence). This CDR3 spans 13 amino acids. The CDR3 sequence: CASSITSTDTQYF. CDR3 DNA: TGTGCCAGCAGCATCACAAGCACAGATACGCAGTATTTT.

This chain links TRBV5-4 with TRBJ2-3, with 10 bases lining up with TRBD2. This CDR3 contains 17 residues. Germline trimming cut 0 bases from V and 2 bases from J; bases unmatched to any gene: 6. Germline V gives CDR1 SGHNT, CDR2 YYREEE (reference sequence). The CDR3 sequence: CASSLGGAGGPTDTQYF. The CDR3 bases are TGTGCCAGCAGCTTGGGAGGAGCGGGAGGGCCCACAGATACGCAGTATTTT.

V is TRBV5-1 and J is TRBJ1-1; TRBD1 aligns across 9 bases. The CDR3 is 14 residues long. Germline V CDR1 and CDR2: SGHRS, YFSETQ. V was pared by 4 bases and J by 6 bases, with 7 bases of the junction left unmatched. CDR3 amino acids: CASSVTGGVSEAFF. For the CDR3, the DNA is TGCGCCAGCAGCGTGACAGGGGGGGTGTCTGAAGCTTTCTTT.